Shown below are 22 T cell receptor beta chains from a single sample sequenced in a study of blood T cell repertoires in COVID-19. This table comes from immunoSEQ multiplex PCR, and its TCRdb copy is limited to in-frame clones, with some not included. In the table there are around 40,000 clones, 79% of which are singletons. Sample: peripheral blood. The receptors stem from a man in his sixties or seventies with acute or convalescent COVID-19.

This clone has just one count. The chain employs TRBV19 and TRBJ1-2; D not resolved. The V end was cut by 3 bases, the J end by 4 bases, with 15 bases between. The CDR3 loop spans 15 amino acids. Per germline, CDR1 LNHDA and CDR2 SQIVND (reference sequence). CDR3 bases: TGTGCCAGTAGTATGATGGGATCGGGGTTCTATGGCTACACCTTC. Translating gives CASSMMGSGFYGYTF.

The V and J genes are TRBV7-3 and TRBJ2-1; 7 positions match TRBD2. Germline V CDR1 and CDR2: SGHTA, FQGTGA. This CDR3 has 14 amino acids. With V trimmed by 2 bases and J by 9 bases, 7 bases remained unmatched. CDR3: CASSLGPSGGEQFF. The DNA for the CDR3 is TGTGCCAGCAGCTTAGGTCCCTCGGGGGGTGAGCAGTTCTTC.

V usage is TRBV7-3 and J usage is TRBJ2-2; D is unclear. The length of the CDR3 is 14 residues. V gave up 6 bases and J gave up 4 bases, with 12 bases separating them. In germline, CDR1 is SGHTA, CDR2 FQGTGA. CDR3 region: CASRGQSGTGELFF. The CDR3 DNA reads TGTGCCAGCAGGGGTCAGTCAGGCACCGGGGAGCTGTTTTTT.

In this sample, this clone turned up once. This chain uses TRBV10-3 with TRBJ2-1; TRBD2 matches 11 bases. This CDR3 has 16 amino acids. The junction had 9 bases not matched to a gene; V was cut back by 5 bases and J by 6 bases. Per germline, CDR1 ENHRY and CDR2 SYGVKD. Here the CDR3 reads CAISPILAGDSNEQFF. CDR3 sequence (DNA): TGTGCCATCAGTCCGATACTAGCGGGAGATAGCAATGAGCAGTTCTTC.

The CDR3 sequence is CASSLMRRGDEQFF. CDR3 DNA: TGTGCCAGCAGCCTAATGCGCAGGGGTGATGAGCAGTTCTTC. This sequence joins TRBV7-8 and TRBJ2-1; the D gene is possibly TRBD1 (6 bases). The V end was cut by 5 bases, the J end by 8 bases, with 16 bases between. The CDR3 contains 14 residues. CDR1 is SGHVS, CDR2 FQNEAQ, per germline.

This sequence joins TRBV27 and TRBJ2-1; 7 bases match TRBD2. In germline, CDR1 is MNHEY, CDR2 SMNVEV (reference sequence). The CDR3 has 13 residues. CDR3 residues: CAAWGGGDNEQFF. CDR3 in DNA: TGTGCAGCGTGGGGCGGGGGAGACAATGAGCAGTTCTTC.

The chain is built from TRBV10-1 and TRBJ1-4; 8 nucleotides line up with TRBD1. The V and J ends lost 9 bases and 7 bases, in that order; junction bases with no gene match: 7. The germline V gene has CDR1 WNHNN and CDR2 SYGVQD (reference sequence). This CDR3 has 13 residues. The CDR3 sequence is CASAQGAGEKLFF. The CDR3 region has the DNA TGCGCCAGTGCGCAGGGGGCCGGTGAAAAACTGTTTTTT.

This sequence joins TRBV19 and TRBJ1-3, with 10 bases identical to TRBD1. V lost 9 bases to trimming and J lost 4 bases; unmatched junction nucleotides: 3. Germline lookup yields CDR1 LNHDA and CDR2 SQIVND (reference sequence). This CDR3 contains 13 residues. The CDR3 nucleotides read TGTGCCAGCGACAGGGGGCAAGGAAACACCATATATTTT. Amino acids: CASDRGQGNTIYF.

V is TRBV7-2 and J is TRBJ2-1, with 8 bases lining up with TRBD2. This CDR3 comprises 15 residues. Germline CDR1 and CDR2: SGHTA and FQGNSA. Losses at the gene ends were 5 bases for V and 8 bases for J; bases not matched to a gene: 11. The chain's CDR3 is CASSGAGAWGDEQFF. The CDR3 region has the DNA TGTGCCAGCAGCGGAGCGGGGGCCTGGGGGGATGAGCAGTTCTTC.

This clone has only one observation. The gene calls are TRBV5-6 and TRBJ2-1; D might be TRBD1 (5 bases). V was pared by 2 bases and J by 8 bases, with 14 bases between. The CDR3 is 14 residues long. Germline V gene lookup returns CDR1 SGHDT and CDR2 YYEEEE. CDR3 sequence reads: CASSLGVGLDEQFF. Here the CDR3 DNA reads TGTGCCAGCAGCTTAGGGGTGGGGCTTGATGAGCAGTTCTTC.

This CDR3 reads CASSFLTSSDTGELFF. The DNA of the CDR3 is TGTGCCAGCAGTTTCTTGACTAGCAGCGACACCGGGGAGCTGTTTTTT. This chain joins TRBV28 and TRBJ2-2, with 7 bases lining up with TRBD2. Germline CDR1 is MDHEN and CDR2 is SYDVKM. V was clipped by 3 bases and J by 3 bases; unmatched bases: 7. The CDR3 sequence is 16 residues long.

This chain connects TRBV4-1 to TRBJ2-7, with a tentative D call TRBD2 (5 bases). CDR1 is MGHRA and CDR2 is YSYEKL in the germline V gene. The CDR3 loop spans 14 amino acids. The V end was cut by 3 bases, the J end by 5 bases, with 14 bases between. The CDR3 coding sequence is TGCGCCAGCAGCCAGTTGGAGATCGGGGACGAGCAGTACTTC. Residues: CASSQLEIGDEQYF.

In its sample, this clone was seen once. The chain recombines TRBV5-1 with TRBJ2-5; maybe TRBD1 (6 bases). V was trimmed by 3 bases and J by 2 bases, leaving 14 bases between them. This CDR3 has 15 amino acids. CDR1 SGHRS and CDR2 YFSETQ come from the germline V gene. The CDR3 sequence: CASSSNGQKQETQYF. The CDR3 DNA reads TGCGCCAGCAGCTCCAACGGACAGAAACAAGAGACCCAGTACTTC.

A single count supports this clone. The chain employs TRBV9 and TRBJ2-1; 9 bases map to TRBD2. The CDR3 has 15 residues. Germline-derived CDR1 and CDR2 are SGDLS and YYNGEE. The V and J ends lost 2 bases and 6 bases, in that order; junction bases with no gene match: 6. CDR3 bases: TGTGCCAGCAGCGTGGGGACTAGCCCCTCCAATGAGCAGTTCTTC. Residues: CASSVGTSPSNEQFF.

The rearrangement joins TRBV27 to TRBJ1-2; D possibly corresponds to TRBD1 (5 bases). This CDR3 region has 12 residues. CDR1 is MNHEY and CDR2 is SMNVEV in the germline V gene (reference sequence). Trimming left V 6 bases short and J 2 bases short, with 7 bases between. The CDR3 here is CASSRANYGYTF. The CDR3 DNA is TGTGCCAGCAGCAGGGCAAACTATGGCTACACCTTC.

V usage is TRBV7-3 and J usage is TRBJ2-7, with D tentatively TRBD1 (6 bases). V was shortened by 5 bases and J by 7 bases, with 12 bases between the two germline ends. Germline V lookup: CDR1 SGHTA, CDR2 FQGTGA. The CDR3 totals 12 residues. The DNA of the CDR3 is TGTGCCAGCAGCCACAGGGTCGAAGAGCAGTACTTC. This codes for CASSHRVEEQYF.

The chain combines TRBV28 with TRBJ1-5, with 7 bases aligning to TRBD1. In germline, CDR1 is MDHEN, CDR2 SYDVKM. The CDR3 loop spans 13 amino acids. The V and J ends lost 10 bases and 5 bases, in that order; junction bases with no gene match: 8. CDR3 loop: CAITEQGDQPQHF. CDR3 DNA sequence: TGTGCCATAACGGAGCAGGGGGATCAGCCCCAGCATTTT.

In its sample, this clone was seen a few times. The chain joins TRBV5-1 to TRBJ2-2; D is undetermined. This CDR3 spans 13 amino acids. V dropped 4 bases and J dropped 7 bases, with 11 bases sitting between them. Germline CDR1 reads SGHRS; CDR2 reads YFSETQ. CDR3 loop: CASSMVENGELFF. The CDR3 nucleotides are TGCGCCAGCAGCATGGTGGAGAACGGGGAGCTGTTTTTT.

V and J are TRBV19 and TRBJ2-3, with 13 positions matching TRBD2. Trimming took 4 bases from V and 0 from J; bases not matched to a gene: 10. This CDR3 contains 19 residues. Germline lookup yields CDR1 LNHDA and CDR2 SQIVND (reference sequence). This chain's CDR3 is CASSTRTSGSQGSTDTQYF. In DNA form, the CDR3 reads TGTGCCAGTAGTACCCGGACTAGCGGGAGCCAAGGCAGCACAGATACGCAGTATTTT.

The V call is TRBV6-5, the J call TRBJ1-2; TRBD1 aligns across 9 bases. Trimming cost V 5 bases and J 3 bases; bases outside gene matches: 4. This CDR3 is built from 14 residues. CDR1 is MNHEY, CDR2 SVGAGI, per germline. As DNA, the CDR3 is TGTGCCAGCAGTCGACAGGGGGTGGACTATGGCTACACCTTC. It specifies CASSRQGVDYGYTF.

As concerns this clone: An end of the junction does not agree with germline; a read error may underlie this. The CDR3 bases are TGTGCCAGCAGCCAAGAGAGGGCGCGGCTACACTTC. This codes for CASSQERARLHF. V and J are TRBV14 and TRBJ1-2; D remains ambiguous. This CDR3 comprises 12 residues. CDR1 is SGHDN and CDR2 is FVKESK in the germline V gene.

The genes are TRBV10-1 and TRBJ2-1; 12 bases map to TRBD1. With 5 bases clipped from V and 7 bases from J, the junction kept 6 bases outside the gene matches. This CDR3 has 15 residues. Per germline, CDR1 WNHNN and CDR2 SYGVQD (reference sequence). CDR3 in DNA: TGCGCCAGCAGTCCGGGACAGGGGGCTTGGAATGAGCAGTTCTTC. It encodes CASSPGQGAWNEQFF.